This is a list of T cell receptor beta chains from one sample in a study of T cell responses to AZD1222 COVID-19 vaccine. The protocol was immunoSEQ multiplex PCR, while the TCRdb copy is restricted to in-frame clones and leaves out a portion. The sample carries about 150,000 clones, 85% to 95% recorded once. The sequencing used peripheral blood, collected on day 0 of AZD1222 vaccination. These receptors all stem from an adult in good health. Both conserved end residues are part of each CDR3. D genes are given only for firm matches. Only part of the rows carry a size: once, few, many, or a class if the clone is expanded.

D gene: -; J gene: TRBJ1-5; V gene: TRBV19; clone size: -; CDR3 protein: CASSINRFVMEPQHF; CDR3 DNA: TGTGCCAGTAGTATAAACAGGTTCGTTATGGAGCCCCAGCATTTT
D gene: -; J gene: TRBJ1-6; V gene: TRBV5-4; clone size: -; CDR3 protein: CASSFREGNNSPLHF; CDR3 DNA: TGTGCCAGCAGCTTCAGGGAGGGGAATAATTCACCCCTCCACTTT
D gene: -; J gene: TRBJ2-7; V gene: TRBV19; clone size: -; CDR3 protein: CASSPGDIPEQYF; CDR3 DNA: TGTGCCAGTAGCCCGGGAGATATCCCCGAGCAGTACTTC
D gene: TRBD2; J gene: TRBJ2-2; V gene: TRBV12-3/TRBV12-4; clone size: -; CDR3 protein: CASKSGVDRELFF; CDR3 DNA: TGTGCCAGCAAGAGCGGGGTAGACCGGGAGCTGTTTTTT
D gene: TRBD1; J gene: TRBJ2-2; V gene: TRBV18; clone size: -; CDR3 protein: CASRQGANTGELFF; CDR3 DNA: TGTGCCAGCCGACAGGGGGCGAACACCGGGGAGCTGTTTTTT
D gene: -; J gene: TRBJ2-7; V gene: TRBV5-6; clone size: -; CDR3 protein: CASSLQSYEQYF; CDR3 DNA: TGTGCCAGCAGCTTACAGTCCTACGAGCAGTACTTC
D gene: TRBD2; J gene: TRBJ2-2; V gene: TRBV11-3; clone size: -; CDR3 protein: CASSPGLAGTGELFF; CDR3 DNA: TGTGCCAGCAGCCCGGGACTAGCGGGGACCGGGGAGCTGTTTTTT
D gene: -; J gene: TRBJ1-6; V gene: TRBV27; clone size: once; CDR3 protein: CASSLYSGSSYNSPLHF; CDR3 DNA: TGTGCCAGCAGTTTATATTCAGGCAGCTCCTATAATTCACCCCTCCACTTT
D gene: -; J gene: TRBJ2-1; V gene: TRBV30; clone size: -; CDR3 protein: CAWSVSQYNEQFF; CDR3 DNA: TGTGCCTGGAGTGTAAGTCAATACAATGAGCAGTTCTTC
D gene: -; J gene: TRBJ1-5; V gene: TRBV7-6; clone size: -; CDR3 protein: CASSLWSGGDQPQHF; CDR3 DNA: TGTGCCAGCAGCCTCTGGTCGGGAGGCGATCAGCCCCAGCATTTT
D gene: -; J gene: TRBJ1-3; V gene: TRBV21-1; clone size: -; CDR3 protein: CASSKGQRQVLSGNTIYF; CDR3 DNA: TGTGCCAGCAGCAAAGGGCAAAGGCAGGTTCTCTCTGGAAACACCATATATTTT
D gene: -; J gene: TRBJ1-2; V gene: TRBV30; clone size: -; CDR3 protein: CAWRRSRGGYTF; CDR3 DNA: TGTGCCTGGAGGCGCAGCCGCGGCGGCTACACCTTC
D gene: TRBD1; J gene: TRBJ2-4; V gene: TRBV7-3; clone size: -; CDR3 protein: CASSPAPRTGGKNIQYF; CDR3 DNA: TGTGCCAGCAGCCCCGCTCCGCGGACAGGTGGAAAAAACATTCAGTACTTC
D gene: -; J gene: TRBJ2-7; V gene: TRBV11-3; clone size: -; CDR3 protein: CASSPPGYEQYF; CDR3 DNA: TGTGCCAGCAGCCCGCCCGGGTACGAGCAGTACTTC
D gene: TRBD1; J gene: TRBJ1-6; V gene: TRBV4-2; clone size: -; CDR3 protein: CASSQPGQYNSPLHF; CDR3 DNA: TGTGCCAGCAGCCAGCCGGGACAGTATAATTCACCCCTCCACTTT
D gene: -; J gene: TRBJ2-7; V gene: TRBV7-9; clone size: once; CDR3 protein: CASSPTAGNSEQYF; CDR3 DNA: TGTGCCAGCAGCCCGACGGCAGGGAATAGCGAGCAGTACTTC
D gene: TRBD2; J gene: TRBJ2-1; V gene: TRBV11-2; clone size: -; CDR3 protein: CASRPGGYNEQFF; CDR3 DNA: TGTGCCAGCAGGCCGGGGGGGTACAATGAGCAGTTCTTC
D gene: TRBD1; J gene: TRBJ2-2; V gene: TRBV18; clone size: -; CDR3 protein: CASSPAGTGAGELFF; CDR3 DNA: TGTGCCAGCTCACCAGCCGGGACAGGGGCCGGGGAGCTGTTTTTT
D gene: TRBD1; J gene: TRBJ1-3; V gene: TRBV4-1; clone size: -; CDR3 protein: CASSRNTGDSGNTIYF; CDR3 DNA: TGCGCCAGCAGCCGAAATACAGGGGACTCTGGAAACACCATATATTTT
D gene: TRBD1; J gene: TRBJ2-3; V gene: TRBV27; clone size: once; CDR3 protein: CASSTGQATDRADTQYF; CDR3 DNA: TGTGCCAGCAGTACCGGACAGGCGACAGACCGTGCGGATACGCAGTATTTT
D gene: TRBD1; J gene: TRBJ1-1; V gene: TRBV19; clone size: -; CDR3 protein: CASSTAGTGTEAFF; CDR3 DNA: TGTGCCAGTAGTACTGCCGGGACAGGGACGGAAGCTTTCTTT
D gene: -; J gene: TRBJ1-6; V gene: TRBV7-9; clone size: few; CDR3 protein: CASSLANSPLHF; CDR3 DNA: TGTGCCAGCAGCTTGGCCAATTCACCCCTCCACTTT
D gene: -; J gene: TRBJ2-5; V gene: TRBV10-3; clone size: -; CDR3 protein: CAIVAETLQETQYF; CDR3 DNA: TGTGCCATAGTAGCGGAAACCCTCCAAGAGACCCAGTACTTC
D gene: -; J gene: TRBJ2-3; V gene: TRBV21-1; clone size: -; CDR3 protein: CASSKGAGGVRADTQYF; CDR3 DNA: TGTGCCAGCAGCAAAGGAGCGGGGGGGGTTAGGGCAGATACGCAGTATTTT
D gene: TRBD2; J gene: TRBJ2-3; V gene: TRBV5-4; clone size: -; CDR3 protein: CASSPTSGGLTDTQYF; CDR3 DNA: TGTGCCAGCAGCCCGACTAGCGGGGGACTCACAGATACGCAGTATTTT